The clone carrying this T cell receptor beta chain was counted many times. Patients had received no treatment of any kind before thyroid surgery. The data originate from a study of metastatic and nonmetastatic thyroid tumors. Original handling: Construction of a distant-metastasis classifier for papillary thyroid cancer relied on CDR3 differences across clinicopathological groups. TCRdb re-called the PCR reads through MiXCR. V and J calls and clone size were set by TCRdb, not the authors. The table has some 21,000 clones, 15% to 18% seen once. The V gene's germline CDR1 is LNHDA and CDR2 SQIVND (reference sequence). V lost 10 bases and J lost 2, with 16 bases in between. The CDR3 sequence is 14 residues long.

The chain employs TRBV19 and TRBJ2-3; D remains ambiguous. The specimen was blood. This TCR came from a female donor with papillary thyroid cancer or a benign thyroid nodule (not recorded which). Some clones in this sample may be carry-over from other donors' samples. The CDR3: CATANAPYTDTQYF. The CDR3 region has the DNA TGTGCCACTGCGAATGCGCCATACACAGATACGCAGTATTTT.